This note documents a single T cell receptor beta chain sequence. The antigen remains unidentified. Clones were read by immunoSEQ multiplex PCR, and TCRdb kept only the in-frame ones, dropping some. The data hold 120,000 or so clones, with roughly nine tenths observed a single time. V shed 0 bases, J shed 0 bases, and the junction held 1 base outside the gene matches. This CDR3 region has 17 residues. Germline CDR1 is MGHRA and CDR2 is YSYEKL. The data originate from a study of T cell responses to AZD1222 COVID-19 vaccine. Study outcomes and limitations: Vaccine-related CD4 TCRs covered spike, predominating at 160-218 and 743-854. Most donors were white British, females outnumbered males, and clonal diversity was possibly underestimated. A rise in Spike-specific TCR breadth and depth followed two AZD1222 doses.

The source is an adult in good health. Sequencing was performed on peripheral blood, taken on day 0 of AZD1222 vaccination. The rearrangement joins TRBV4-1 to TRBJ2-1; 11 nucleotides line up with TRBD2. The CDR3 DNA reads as TGCGCCAGCAGCCAAGATGGGACTAGCGGCTCCTACAATGAGCAGTTCTTC. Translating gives CASSQDGTSGSYNEQFF.